This T cell receptor beta chain was retrieved from a study of T-cell reconstitution after alpha-beta-depleted transplantation in children. Preparation of the TCRbeta library involved a method that used unique molecular identifiers. TCRdb reprocessed the PCR reads via MiXCR and lists one record per CDR3 protein. The data show a few hundred thousand distinct CDR3 sequences, around 13% seen once. The J segment lost 5 bases and the V segment lost 5 bases, leaving 14 bases of the junction unmatched. CDR1 and CDR2 (germline): SGHVS, FNYEAQ. This CDR3 spans 18 amino acids. This TCR was recovered from a human donor who donated a stem cell graft to a child with combined immunodeficiency. The sample in question was PBMCs from the stem cell graft donor, obtained from the stem cell graft. The chain employs TRBV7-6 and TRBJ2-5; 13 bases line up with TRBD2. In DNA form, the CDR3 reads TGTGCCAGCAGCACGTTCGAAAGACTAGCGGGAGGTGGGGAGACCCAGTACTTC. It specifies CASSTFERLAGGGETQYF.